This TCR beta chain was found in a study of vaccination and CD4 T cells after COVID-19. The CDR3 totals 17 residues. With V trimmed by 0 bases and J by 2 bases, 8 bases remained unmatched. Per germline, CDR1 DFQATT and CDR2 SNEGSKA (reference sequence). The sample's treatment: approximately 10-day PBMC culture with coronavirus spike peptide pools or control peptides (ViraFEST assay). With regard to this clonotype: Its cognate antigen is unknown.

With the Oncomine TCR Beta short-read assay, DNA from cultured CD4+ T cells was sequenced. TCRdb ran MiXCR on the PCR reads and lists one entry per CDR3 protein. The sample carries approximately 13,000 distinct CDR3 sequences, roughly 27% recorded once. The starting material was CD4+ T cells from blood, cultured in vitro, obtained before SARS-CoV-2 vaccination. The chain combines TRBV20-1 with TRBJ2-3; 10 bases match TRBD1. This TCR came from a human donor who received a COVID-19 vaccine. The CDR3 DNA reads as TGCAGTGCTAGAGAGGTTAGGACAGGGGGGTTCACAGATACGCAGTATTTT. This encodes CSAREVRTGGFTDTQYF.